A selection of T cell receptor beta chains follows, all from one sample in a study of blood T cell repertoires in COVID-19. Method: immunoSEQ multiplex PCR; TCRdb's copy keeps in-frame clones and lacks some. The table lists 250,000 to 300,000 clones, approximately 86% of them singletons. Sequencing was performed on peripheral blood. The receptor set was obtained from a man aged 25 to 40 with active or convalescent COVID-19. CDR3s include the opening cysteine and the closing phenylalanine or tryptophan. Fields, in order: D gene, V gene, clone size, J gene, CDR3 DNA, CDR3 protein. D genes are given only for firm matches. The size entry is marked missing in some rows and otherwise reads once, few, many or a size class.

D gene: .; V gene: TRBV5-1; clone size: .; J gene: TRBJ2-1; CDR3 DNA: TGCGCCAGCAGCCTGACAGTCCCCGGTGACAATGAGCAGTTCTTC; CDR3 protein: CASSLTVPGDNEQFF
D gene: .; V gene: TRBV23-1; clone size: .; J gene: TRBJ1-5; CDR3 DNA: TGCGCCAGCAGTCAATGTGGAGGACAGCCCCAGCATTTT; CDR3 protein: CASSQCGGQPQHF
D gene: TRBD1; V gene: TRBV18; clone size: .; J gene: TRBJ1-4; CDR3 DNA: TGTGCCAGCTCATGGGACAGGGATGAAAAACTGTTTTTT; CDR3 protein: CASSWDRDEKLFF
D gene: .; V gene: TRBV5-1; clone size: .; J gene: TRBJ1-5; CDR3 DNA: TGCGCCAGCAGACTGACGGGGGGAGCCGATCAGCCCCAGCATTTT; CDR3 protein: CASRLTGGADQPQHF
D gene: .; V gene: TRBV7-2; clone size: .; J gene: TRBJ1-6; CDR3 DNA: TGTGCCAGCAAACAGACAGAATCCTATAATTCACCCCTCCACTTT; CDR3 protein: CASKQTESYNSPLHF
D gene: TRBD1; V gene: TRBV4-1; clone size: .; J gene: TRBJ1-2; CDR3 DNA: TGCGCCAGCAGCCCTGGGACAGCACCTAACTATGGCTACACCTTC; CDR3 protein: CASSPGTAPNYGYTF
D gene: .; V gene: TRBV6-5; clone size: .; J gene: TRBJ1-5; CDR3 DNA: TGTGCCAGCATGGTTGGGGGCAGTAGCAATCAGCCCCAGCATTTT; CDR3 protein: CASMVGGSSNQPQHF
D gene: TRBD1; V gene: TRBV29-1; clone size: .; J gene: TRBJ2-7; CDR3 DNA: TGCAGCGTGGGACAGCGTACCTACGAGCAGTACTTC; CDR3 protein: CSVGQRTYEQYF
D gene: .; V gene: TRBV19; clone size: .; J gene: TRBJ2-3; CDR3 DNA: TGTGCCAGTAGTATAGCGGGTAGCGGCACAGATACGCAGTATTTT; CDR3 protein: CASSIAGSGTDTQYF
D gene: .; V gene: TRBV21-1; clone size: once; J gene: TRBJ1-2; CDR3 DNA: TGTGCCAGCAGCCTAAGACAGAATGGCTACACCTTC; CDR3 protein: CASSLRQNGYTF
D gene: TRBD1; V gene: TRBV13; clone size: few; J gene: TRBJ2-1; CDR3 DNA: TGTGCCAGCAGCTTAGATTCGCAGGGGGAATACAATGAGCAGTTCTTC; CDR3 protein: CASSLDSQGEYNEQFF
D gene: .; V gene: TRBV3-1/TRBV3-2; clone size: few; J gene: TRBJ1-5; CDR3 DNA: TGTGCCAGCAGCTTTGGAAGGGGCCCCAATCAGCCCCAGCATTTT; CDR3 protein: CASSFGRGPNQPQHF
D gene: .; V gene: TRBV7-2; clone size: once; J gene: TRBJ2-7; CDR3 DNA: TGTGCCAGCAGCTTAGCTCCTATGAGCTCCTACGAGCAGTACTTC; CDR3 protein: CASSLAPMSSYEQYF
D gene: .; V gene: TRBV12-5; clone size: few; J gene: TRBJ1-1; CDR3 DNA: TGTGCTAGTGGTTTTTGGGGGCGCGGGACTGAAGCTTTCTTT; CDR3 protein: CASGFWGRGTEAFF
D gene: TRBD1; V gene: TRBV30; clone size: .; J gene: TRBJ2-7; CDR3 DNA: TGTGCCTGGAGTGTAACGGGACAGGGAGACGAGCAGTACTTC; CDR3 protein: CAWSVTGQGDEQYF
D gene: .; V gene: TRBV11-2; clone size: .; J gene: TRBJ1-3; CDR3 DNA: TGTGCCAGCAGCTTCGGCAGGGGTTCCTCTGGAAACACCATATATTTT; CDR3 protein: CASSFGRGSSGNTIYF
D gene: TRBD2; V gene: TRBV7-9; clone size: .; J gene: TRBJ2-7; CDR3 DNA: TGTGCCAGCAGCAAAACCGGGACTACCGCATACGAGCAGTACTTC; CDR3 protein: CASSKTGTTAYEQYF
D gene: TRBD1; V gene: TRBV5-6; clone size: .; J gene: TRBJ2-5; CDR3 DNA: TGTGCCAGCAGCTACGTTGGGGACAGGGCAGAGACCCAGTACTTC; CDR3 protein: CASSYVGDRAETQYF
D gene: TRBD1; V gene: TRBV12-3/TRBV12-4; clone size: .; J gene: TRBJ2-7; CDR3 DNA: TGTGCCAGCGGGACAGACGTTTTGGGTGAGCAGTACTTC; CDR3 protein: CASGTDVLGEQYF
D gene: TRBD1; V gene: TRBV9; clone size: .; J gene: TRBJ1-1; CDR3 DNA: TGTGCCAGCAGCGTAGTTGGACAGGGGGGCACTGAAGCTTTCTTT; CDR3 protein: CASSVVGQGGTEAFF
D gene: TRBD1; V gene: TRBV6-5; clone size: .; J gene: TRBJ2-7; CDR3 DNA: TGTGCCAGCGCCCCCGGGACAGGTTACGAGCAGTACTTC; CDR3 protein: CASAPGTGYEQYF
D gene: TRBD1; V gene: TRBV13; clone size: few; J gene: TRBJ1-1; CDR3 DNA: TGTGCCAGCAGCTTACCCCCCGGGACAGGGGTTGTCACTGAAGCTTTCTTT; CDR3 protein: CASSLPPGTGVVTEAFF
D gene: TRBD2; V gene: TRBV3-1/TRBV3-2; clone size: .; J gene: TRBJ2-7; CDR3 DNA: TGTGCCAGCAGCCAAGTTTCTGCGGGGGTGGGGCAGTACTTC; CDR3 protein: CASSQVSAGVGQYF
D gene: .; V gene: TRBV18; clone size: once; J gene: TRBJ1-1; CDR3 DNA: TGTGCCAGCTCACCACCGGCGGCAGCTAACACTGAAGCTTTCTTT; CDR3 protein: CASSPPAAANTEAFF
D gene: .; V gene: TRBV4-2; clone size: .; J gene: TRBJ1-2; CDR3 DNA: TGTGCCAGCAGCCAAGATTTGCAGGGCAGGGGCTACACCTTC; CDR3 protein: CASSQDLQGRGYTF
D gene: TRBD2; V gene: TRBV6-4; clone size: .; J gene: TRBJ2-5; CDR3 DNA: TGTGCCAGCAGTGAACGTGCGGGGGGCTCTCAAGAGACCCAGTACTTC; CDR3 protein: CASSERAGGSQETQYF
D gene: .; V gene: TRBV30; clone size: .; J gene: TRBJ2-6; CDR3 DNA: TGTGCCTGGAGTCCGGGCTCTGGGGCCAACGTCCTGACTTTC; CDR3 protein: CAWSPGSGANVLTF
D gene: TRBD1; V gene: TRBV24-1; clone size: .; J gene: TRBJ2-2; CDR3 DNA: TGTGCCACCAGTGACGGGACAGGGAACACCGGGGAGCTGTTTTTT; CDR3 protein: CATSDGTGNTGELFF
D gene: TRBD1; V gene: TRBV10-1; clone size: .; J gene: TRBJ1-1; CDR3 DNA: TGCGCCAGCAGCAGGCAGGGGGCCACTGAAGCTTTCTTT; CDR3 protein: CASSRQGATEAFF
D gene: .; V gene: TRBV9; clone size: once; J gene: TRBJ2-3; CDR3 DNA: TGTGCCAGCAGCGTAGAGGGCAGGGTTCATAGAGATACGCAGTATTTT; CDR3 protein: CASSVEGRVHRDTQYF
D gene: TRBD1; V gene: TRBV11-2; clone size: .; J gene: TRBJ1-1; CDR3 DNA: TGTGCCAGCGACGACAGGGTGGGGTACACTGAAGCTTTCTTT; CDR3 protein: CASDDRVGYTEAFF
D gene: TRBD2; V gene: TRBV2; clone size: once; J gene: TRBJ2-5; CDR3 DNA: TGTGCCAGCAGTGCGGGTAGCCTAGCGGGGGGGCTGGGGGAGACCCAGTACTTC; CDR3 protein: CASSAGSLAGGLGETQYF
D gene: TRBD1; V gene: TRBV4-2; clone size: few; J gene: TRBJ1-1; CDR3 DNA: TGTGCCAGCAGCCCGGACAGGGGCACTGAAGCTTTCTTT; CDR3 protein: CASSPDRGTEAFF
D gene: TRBD2; V gene: TRBV27; clone size: .; J gene: TRBJ2-7; CDR3 DNA: TGTGCCAGCAGTTATAGCGGGGGCCCCTACGAGCAGTACTTC; CDR3 protein: CASSYSGGPYEQYF
D gene: TRBD1; V gene: TRBV3-1/TRBV3-2; clone size: .; J gene: TRBJ2-7; CDR3 DNA: TGTGCCAGCAGCCAAGGGACAGGGCACGAGCAGTACTTC; CDR3 protein: CASSQGTGHEQYF
D gene: .; V gene: TRBV29-1; clone size: once; J gene: TRBJ1-1; CDR3 DNA: TGCAGCGTTGAGGGGCGGTCGGGGGACACTGAAGCTTTCTTT; CDR3 protein: CSVEGRSGDTEAFF
D gene: .; V gene: TRBV21-1; clone size: .; J gene: TRBJ1-1; CDR3 DNA: TGTGCCAGCAGCAAAGGGGCCCCCCCGCGAGGGCTGGGGTCGAACACTGAAGCTTTCTTT; CDR3 protein: CASSKGAPPRGLGSNTEAFF
D gene: TRBD1; V gene: TRBV5-5; clone size: .; J gene: TRBJ1-1; CDR3 DNA: TGTGCCAGCAGCTTGGGACAGGGGACCACTGAAGCTTTCTTT; CDR3 protein: CASSLGQGTTEAFF
D gene: .; V gene: TRBV2; clone size: once; J gene: TRBJ2-1; CDR3 DNA: TGTGCCAGCAGTTTCGAGGTTCGGAATGAGCAGTTCTTC; CDR3 protein: CASSFEVRNEQFF
D gene: .; V gene: TRBV12-3/TRBV12-4; clone size: .; J gene: TRBJ1-2; CDR3 DNA: TGTGCCAGCAGTTTCCAGGGAGGCTATGGCTACACCTTC; CDR3 protein: CASSFQGGYGYTF
D gene: TRBD1; V gene: TRBV27; clone size: .; J gene: TRBJ2-2; CDR3 DNA: TGTGCCAGCAGATTGGGACAGGGGGACACCGGGGAGCTGTTTTTT; CDR3 protein: CASRLGQGDTGELFF
D gene: .; V gene: TRBV6-1; clone size: .; J gene: TRBJ1-2; CDR3 DNA: TGTGCCAGCAGTGAGGGCGGGGGCCTGGGCTACACCTTC; CDR3 protein: CASSEGGGLGYTF
D gene: .; V gene: TRBV25-1; clone size: .; J gene: TRBJ1-5; CDR3 DNA: TGTGCCAGCAGTGGAACACAGGGACCCTCGGGAAATCAGCCCCAGCATTTT; CDR3 protein: CASSGTQGPSGNQPQHF
D gene: .; V gene: TRBV11-1; clone size: .; J gene: TRBJ2-1; CDR3 DNA: TGTGCCAGCAGTCACGACCTCGGGGGTATCTACAATGAGCAGTTCTTC; CDR3 protein: CASSHDLGGIYNEQFF
D gene: TRBD1; V gene: TRBV29-1; clone size: .; J gene: TRBJ2-5; CDR3 DNA: TGCAGCGTTCTGGGAATTTGGGACAGTCAAGAGACCCAGTACTTC; CDR3 protein: CSVLGIWDSQETQYF
D gene: TRBD1; V gene: TRBV6-5; clone size: .; J gene: TRBJ1-2; CDR3 DNA: TGTGCCAGCAGTTCCTTCTCTCCAGGGGGCATCGACACCTTC; CDR3 protein: CASSSFSPGGIDTF